This T cell receptor beta chain was sequenced in a study of control samples from healthy donors and cancer patients (dated by TCRdb to the early 2020s). Preparation of the library involved the immunoSEQ multiplex PCR assay. The table was pulled from immuneACCESS by TCRdb, which kept in-frame rearrangements only. Such tables lose some clones; where checked, under half of the loss comes from unresolved V genes, and the rest has no known cause. The sample records some 100,000 clones, approximately 90% of which are singletons. The ten top clones hold 1.3% of the sample. In this sample, this clone turned up a few times. The antigen it recognizes is unknown. It has no much larger one-base neighbor in the sample; base qualities were not kept. Its CDR3 holds 16 amino acids, cysteine through phenylalanine. Of the read, only the CDR3 DNA is kept; its 48 bases are in frame from base 1. In the germline V gene, CDR1 corresponds to LGHNA and CDR2 to YNFKEQ. V drops 5 bases and J drops 3 bases, leaving 16 bases in between.

The chain links TRBV4-2 with TRBJ2-2; TRBD2 could be the D gene, as 6 bases match. Source material: blood. This clonotype was sampled from a woman aged 45-65 years in good health. The sequenced DNA is TGTGCCAGCAGCATCGGGTCTTGGGGGGACACCGGGGAGCTGTTTTTT. This is translated as CASSIGSWGDTGELFF.